The clone carrying this T cell receptor (beta chain) was detected a few times. Its specificity is not known. A single record per CDR3 protein comes from TCRdb applying MiXCR to the reads. The table includes about 900,000 distinct CDR3 sequences, 31% detected once. This sample is part of a study of T cell repertoires in cytomegalovirus infection. Study information: Recently identified HLA-C-restricted CMV epitopes were among the peptides used. Public TCR beta signatures marked donors with CMV infection and the matching HLA.

Whole-study results and caveats: Public TCR beta family frequency separated CMV-and-HLA carriers, including in an independent cohort.

CDR3 length equals 16 residues. Losses at the gene ends were 5 bases for V and 0 bases for J; bases not matched to a gene: 8. Germline CDR1 MNHNS, CDR2 SASEGT. The source was cultured CD8+ T cells from PBMCs, collected from culture after CMV antigen stimulation. This chain connects TRBV6-1 to TRBJ2-3, with 7 bases that match TRBD1. The sequence was obtained from a human donor in good health (CMV status not recorded). Some clones in this sample may be carry-over from other donors' samples. Here the CDR3 reads CASSTGVGSSTDTQYF. CDR3 in DNA: TGTGCCAGCAGTACAGGGGTTGGGTCTAGCACAGATACGCAGTATTTT.